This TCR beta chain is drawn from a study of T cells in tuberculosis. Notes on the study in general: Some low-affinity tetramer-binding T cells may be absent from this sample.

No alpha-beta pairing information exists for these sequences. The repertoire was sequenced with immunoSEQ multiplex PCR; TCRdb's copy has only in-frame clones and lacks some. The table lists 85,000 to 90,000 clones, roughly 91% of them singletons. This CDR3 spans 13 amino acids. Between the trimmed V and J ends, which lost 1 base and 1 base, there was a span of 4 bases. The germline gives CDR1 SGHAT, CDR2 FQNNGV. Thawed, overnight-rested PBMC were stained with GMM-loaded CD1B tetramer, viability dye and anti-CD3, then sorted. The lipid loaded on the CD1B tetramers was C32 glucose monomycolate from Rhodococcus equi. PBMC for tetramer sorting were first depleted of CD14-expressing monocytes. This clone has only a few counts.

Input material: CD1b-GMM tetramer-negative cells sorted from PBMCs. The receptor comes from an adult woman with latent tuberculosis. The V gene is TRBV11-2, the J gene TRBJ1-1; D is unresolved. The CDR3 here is CASSLAGNTEAFF. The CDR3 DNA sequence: TGTGCCAGCAGCTTAGCAGGGAACACTGAAGCTTTCTTT. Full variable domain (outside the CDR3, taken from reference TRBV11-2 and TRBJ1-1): EAGVAQSPRYKIIEKRQSVAFWCNPISGHATLYWYQQILGQGPKLLIQFQNNGVVDDSQLPKDRFSAERLKGVDSTLKIQPAKLEDSAVYLCASSLAGNTEAFFGQGTRLTVV.